The T cell receptor (beta chain) described here comes from a study of tumor-infiltrating lymphocytes in glioblastoma multiforme (dated by TCRdb to 2015 to 2018). The study in broad terms: The study tested whether intratumoral genomic heterogeneity fosters TIL diversity by jointly investigating somatic mutations, TIL diversity and immune response activity.

For each of the roughly 11 tumor samples, the AllPrep DNA/RNA mini kit was used to purify genomic DNA and total RNA simultaneously. Every RNA sample had an OD 260/280 ratio above 1.9 and an RNA integrity number above 6.5. TCRB libraries were built from RNA via three nested multiplex PCR rounds using a modified ARM-PCR protocol with multiple V-beta primers and a C-beta primer. Starting from approximately 0.46 ug of total RNA, TCRB-specific cDNA was synthesized using ProtoScript II Reverse Transcriptase and a C-beta primer. For the TCRB libraries, no unique molecular identifiers were described. In the third PCR, barcodes and adapters were added over around 24 cycles with Deep VentR (exo-) polymerase, after which 250-500 bp bands were gel purified. An Illumina HiSeq 2500 was used to sequence the TCRB libraries with 250 bp paired-end reads. The study's own analysis went as follows. Reads were cleaned with Trimmomatic, merged with FLASH, assigned V, D and J segments with MiGEC, and analyzed with VDJtools. Repertoire diversity was quantified with the Shannon-Wiener diversity index calculated using VDJtools. The public reads were reanalyzed by TCRdb: fastp trimming at Q25, MiXCR alignment, in-frame beta chains only. Each CDR3 protein gets just one entry, which takes the most common genes and DNA from the rows behind it. The V and J calls and clone size come from TCRdb's table, not from the authors' own analysis. The sample yields 13,000 to 15,000 distinct CDR3 sequences; about 67% were counted once. The top ten clones comprise roughly 50% of the sample.

Study-wide conclusions, independent of this receptor: Because T cells carry unequal numbers of TCR transcripts, RNA-based TCR sequencing may distort clone frequencies. The authors noted that sorting T cells into functional subsets, which was not done in the study, would be a future improvement. Only one glioblastoma patient was included in the TCR and somatic mutation analysis, limiting generalizability.

CDR1 and CDR2, per the germline V gene (reference sequence), are MNHNY and SVGAGI. V and J lose 6 bases and 7 bases, and a span of 13 bases separates them. Reading from cysteine to phenylalanine, the CDR3 counts 14 amino acids. Only CDR3 DNA is held: 42 bases, read in frame from base 1. By how much of the sample it makes up, this clonotype is medium-sized (0.01 to 0.1%). The antigen it recognizes is unknown. No much larger clone exists at a distance of one base, and base qualities are not known. Rearrangement joined TRBV6-6 to TRBJ1-6, with an unclear D gene assignment. The TCR sequence derives from a male donor with glioblastoma. Sequenced: brain tumor tissue. The CDR3 protein: CASSHGLLNSPLHF. The nucleotide sequence is TGTGCCAGCAGCCATGGACTGTTAAATTCACCCCTCCACTTT.